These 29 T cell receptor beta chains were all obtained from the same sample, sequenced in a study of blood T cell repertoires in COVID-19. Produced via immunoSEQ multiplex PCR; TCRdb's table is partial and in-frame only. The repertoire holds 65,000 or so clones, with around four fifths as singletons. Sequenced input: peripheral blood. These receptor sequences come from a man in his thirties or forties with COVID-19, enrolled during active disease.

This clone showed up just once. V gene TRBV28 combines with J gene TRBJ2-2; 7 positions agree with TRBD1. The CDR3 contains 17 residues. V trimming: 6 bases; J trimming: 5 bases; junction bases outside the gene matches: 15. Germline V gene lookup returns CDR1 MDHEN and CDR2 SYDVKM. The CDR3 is CASSPAGNRGSTGELFF. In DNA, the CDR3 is TGTGCCAGCAGCCCAGCTGGGAACAGGGGAAGTACCGGGGAGCTGTTTTTT.

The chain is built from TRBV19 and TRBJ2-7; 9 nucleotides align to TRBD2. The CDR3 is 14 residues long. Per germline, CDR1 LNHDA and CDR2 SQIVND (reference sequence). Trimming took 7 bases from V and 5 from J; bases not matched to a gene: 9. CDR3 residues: CASKKTGTSNEQYF. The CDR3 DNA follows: TGTGCCAGTAAAAAGACCGGGACTAGCAACGAGCAGTACTTC.

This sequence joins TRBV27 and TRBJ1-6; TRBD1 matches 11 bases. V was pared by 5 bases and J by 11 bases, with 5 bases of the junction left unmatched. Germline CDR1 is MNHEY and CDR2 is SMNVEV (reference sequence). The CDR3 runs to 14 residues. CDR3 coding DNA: TGTGCCAGCAGTCAGGACAGGGGGCGGCCACCCCTCCACTTT. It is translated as CASSQDRGRPPLHF.

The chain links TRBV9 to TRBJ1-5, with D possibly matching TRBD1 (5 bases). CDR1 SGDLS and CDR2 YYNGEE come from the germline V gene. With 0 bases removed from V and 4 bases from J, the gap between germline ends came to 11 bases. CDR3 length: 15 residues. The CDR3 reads CASSVEGNPNQPQHF. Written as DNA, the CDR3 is TGTGCCAGCAGCGTAGAGGGGAATCCTAATCAGCCCCAGCATTTT.

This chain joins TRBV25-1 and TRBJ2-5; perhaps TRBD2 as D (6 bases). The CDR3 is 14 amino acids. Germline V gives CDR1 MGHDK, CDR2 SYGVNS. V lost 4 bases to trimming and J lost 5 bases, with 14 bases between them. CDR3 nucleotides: TGTGCCAGCAGTGGGCCTGGGGGGTGGGAGACCCAGTACTTC. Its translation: CASSGPGGWETQYF.

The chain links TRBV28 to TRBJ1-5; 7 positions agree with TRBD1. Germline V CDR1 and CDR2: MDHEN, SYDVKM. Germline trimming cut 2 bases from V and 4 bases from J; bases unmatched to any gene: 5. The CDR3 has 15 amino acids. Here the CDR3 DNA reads TGTGCCAGCAGTTTAAGACAGGGCCGAAATCAGCCCCAGCATTTT. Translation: CASSLRQGRNQPQHF. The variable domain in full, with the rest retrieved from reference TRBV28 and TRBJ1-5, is DVKVTQSSRYLVKRTGEKVFLECVQDMDHENMFWYRQDPGLGLRLIYFSYDVKMKEKGDIPEGYSVSREKKERFSLILESASTNQTSMYLCASSLRQGRNQPQHFGDGTRLSIL.

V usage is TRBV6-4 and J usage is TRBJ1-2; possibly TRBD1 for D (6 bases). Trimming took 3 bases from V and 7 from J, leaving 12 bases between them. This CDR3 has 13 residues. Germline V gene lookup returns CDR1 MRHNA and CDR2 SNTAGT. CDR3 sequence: CASSDQGRSGYTF. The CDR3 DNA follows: TGTGCCAGCAGTGATCAGGGGCGGTCTGGCTACACCTTC.

Here the CDR3 reads CASRTKTGGGNQPQHF. For the CDR3, the DNA is TGCGCCAGCAGGACCAAGACAGGGGGTGGCAATCAGCCCCAGCATTTT. The chain links TRBV10-2 to TRBJ1-5, with TRBD1 identical over 9 bases. CDR3 length equals 16 residues. The V and J ends lost 6 bases and 2 bases, in that order; junction bases with no gene match: 8. Germline assignment: CDR1 WSHSY and CDR2 SAAADI.

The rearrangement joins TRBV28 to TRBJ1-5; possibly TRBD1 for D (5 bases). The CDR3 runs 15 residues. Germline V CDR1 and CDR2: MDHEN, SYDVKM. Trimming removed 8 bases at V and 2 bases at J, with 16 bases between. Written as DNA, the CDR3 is TGTGCCAGCTGGGGGGAACGAGCGGGCAATCAGCCCCAGCATTTT. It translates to CASWGERAGNQPQHF.

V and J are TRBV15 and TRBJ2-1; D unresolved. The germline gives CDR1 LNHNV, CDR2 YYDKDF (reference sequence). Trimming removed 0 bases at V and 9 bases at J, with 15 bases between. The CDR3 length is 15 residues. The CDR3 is CATSRDLAHSFEQFF. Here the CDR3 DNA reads TGTGCCACCAGCAGAGATCTGGCCCATAGCTTTGAGCAGTTCTTC.

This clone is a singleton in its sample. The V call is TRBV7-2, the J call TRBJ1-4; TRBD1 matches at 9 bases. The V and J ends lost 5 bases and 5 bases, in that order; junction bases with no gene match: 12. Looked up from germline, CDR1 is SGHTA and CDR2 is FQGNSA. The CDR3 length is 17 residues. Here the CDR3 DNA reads TGTGCCAGCAGCATTAGTCCTGGACAGGGGAAAAATGAAAAACTGTTTTTT. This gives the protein CASSISPGQGKNEKLFF.

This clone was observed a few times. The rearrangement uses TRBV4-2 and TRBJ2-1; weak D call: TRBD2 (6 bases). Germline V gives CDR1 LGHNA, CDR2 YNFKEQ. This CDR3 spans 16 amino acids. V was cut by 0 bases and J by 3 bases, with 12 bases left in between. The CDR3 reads CASSQDYGSGYNEQFF. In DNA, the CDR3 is TGTGCCAGCAGCCAAGATTACGGGAGCGGCTACAATGAGCAGTTCTTC.

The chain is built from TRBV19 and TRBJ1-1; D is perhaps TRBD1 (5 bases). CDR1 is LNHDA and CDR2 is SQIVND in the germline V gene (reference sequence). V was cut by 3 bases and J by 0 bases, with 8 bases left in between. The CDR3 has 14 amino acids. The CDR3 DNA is TGTGCCAGTAGTATTGCAGGGTTGAACACTGAAGCTTTCTTT. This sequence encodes CASSIAGLNTEAFF.

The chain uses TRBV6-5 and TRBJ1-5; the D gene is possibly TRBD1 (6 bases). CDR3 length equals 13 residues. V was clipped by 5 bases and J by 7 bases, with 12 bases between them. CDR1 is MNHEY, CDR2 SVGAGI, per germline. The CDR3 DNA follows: TGTGCCAGCAGTCTAACAGGGTACCAGCCCCAGCATTTT. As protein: CASSLTGYQPQHF.

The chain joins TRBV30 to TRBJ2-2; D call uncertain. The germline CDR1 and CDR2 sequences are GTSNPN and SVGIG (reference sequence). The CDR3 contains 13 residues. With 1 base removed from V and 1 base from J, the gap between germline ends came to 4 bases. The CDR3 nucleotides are TGTGCCTGGAGTGCACTGAACACCGGGGAGCTGTTTTTT. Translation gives CAWSALNTGELFF.

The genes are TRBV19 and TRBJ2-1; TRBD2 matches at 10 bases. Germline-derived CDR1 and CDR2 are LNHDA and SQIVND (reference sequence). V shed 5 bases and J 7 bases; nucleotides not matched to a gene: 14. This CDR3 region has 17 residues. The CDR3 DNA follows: TGTGCCAGTAGTCCCCCCCCGGCTAGCGGGAGCGGGAATGAGCAGTTCTTC. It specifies CASSPPPASGSGNEQFF.

The CDR3 coding sequence is TGTGCCAGCAGTTTAGGCAAGAACTATGGCTACACCTTC. This translates into CASSLGKNYGYTF. The V and J genes are TRBV27 and TRBJ1-2; D not resolved. Per germline, CDR1 MNHEY and CDR2 SMNVEV (reference sequence). The CDR3 loop spans 13 amino acids. Trimming removed 2 bases from V and 2 bases from J, with 6 bases in between.

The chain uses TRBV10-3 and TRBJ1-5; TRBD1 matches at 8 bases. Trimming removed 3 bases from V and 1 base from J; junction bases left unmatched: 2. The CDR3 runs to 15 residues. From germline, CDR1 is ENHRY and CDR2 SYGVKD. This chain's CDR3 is CAISDGQGSNQPQHF. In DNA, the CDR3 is TGTGCCATCAGTGACGGACAGGGAAGCAATCAGCCCCAGCATTTT.

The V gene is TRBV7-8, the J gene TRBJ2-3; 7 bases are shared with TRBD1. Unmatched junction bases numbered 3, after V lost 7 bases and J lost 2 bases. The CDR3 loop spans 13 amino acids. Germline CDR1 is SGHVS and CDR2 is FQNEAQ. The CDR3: CASIQGVTDTQYF. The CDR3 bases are TGTGCCAGCATCCAGGGGGTCACAGATACGCAGTATTTT.

CDR3 sequence: CSGDRTNTEAFF. CDR3 nucleotides: TGCAGCGGGGACAGGACGAACACTGAAGCTTTCTTT. V is TRBV29-1 and J is TRBJ1-1; 8 bases are shared with TRBD1. Germline assignment: CDR1 SQVTM and CDR2 ANQGSEA. The trim removed 7 bases at V and 1 base at J, leaving 2 bases unmatched. The CDR3 loop spans 12 amino acids. The full variable domain, its missing parts supplied by reference TRBV29-1 and TRBJ1-1, is SAVISQKPSRDICQRGTSLTIQCQVDSQVTMMFWYRQQPGQSLTLIATANQGSEATYESGFVIDKFPISRPNLTFSTLTVSNMSPEDSSIYLCSGDRTNTEAFFGQGTRLTVV.

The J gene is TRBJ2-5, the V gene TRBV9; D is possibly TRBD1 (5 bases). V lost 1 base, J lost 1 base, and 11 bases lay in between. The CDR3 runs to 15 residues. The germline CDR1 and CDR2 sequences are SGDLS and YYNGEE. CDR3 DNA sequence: TGTGCCAGCAGCGTAACCGACAGTCTCCAAGAGACCCAGTACTTC. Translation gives CASSVTDSLQETQYF.

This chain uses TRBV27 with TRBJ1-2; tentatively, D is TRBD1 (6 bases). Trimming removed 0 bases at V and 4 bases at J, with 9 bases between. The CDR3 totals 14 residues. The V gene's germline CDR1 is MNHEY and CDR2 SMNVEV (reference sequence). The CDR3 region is CASSLSGASYGYTF. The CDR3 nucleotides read TGTGCCAGCAGTTTATCGGGGGCGAGCTATGGCTACACCTTC.

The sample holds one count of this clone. The CDR3 DNA is TGCAGCGCGAGGGCACAGGATGGCTACACCTTC. This translates into CSARAQDGYTF. The chain couples TRBV29-1 to TRBJ1-2; the D gene is possibly TRBD1 (5 bases). This CDR3 has 11 residues. Trimming pared 7 bases from V and 6 bases from J, leaving 12 bases between. The germline V gene has CDR1 SQVTM and CDR2 ANQGSEA.

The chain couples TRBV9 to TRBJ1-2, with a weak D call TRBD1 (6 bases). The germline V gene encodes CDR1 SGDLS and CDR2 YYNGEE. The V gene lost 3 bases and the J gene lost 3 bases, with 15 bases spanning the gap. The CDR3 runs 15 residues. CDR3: CASSAWSGVDYGYTF. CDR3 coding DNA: TGTGCCAGCAGCGCTTGGTCAGGGGTGGACTATGGCTACACCTTC.

The CDR3, as DNA: TGTGCCACCAGTGATCCACAGGGCCACTTAGCTTTCTTT. Translated, it gives CATSDPQGHLAFF. The chain links TRBV24-1 to TRBJ1-1, with D possibly being TRBD1 (6 bases). Germline V gene lookup returns CDR1 KGHDR and CDR2 SFDVKD. V dropped 3 bases and J dropped 10 bases, with 14 bases sitting between them. CDR3 length: 13 amino acids.

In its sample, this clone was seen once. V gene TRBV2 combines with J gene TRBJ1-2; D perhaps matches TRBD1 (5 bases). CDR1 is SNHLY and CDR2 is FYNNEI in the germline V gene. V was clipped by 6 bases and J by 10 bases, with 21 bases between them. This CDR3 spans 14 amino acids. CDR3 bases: TGTGCCAGCAGCCCAGAAGCGAGGGACTCCGTCTACACCTTC. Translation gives CASSPEARDSVYTF.

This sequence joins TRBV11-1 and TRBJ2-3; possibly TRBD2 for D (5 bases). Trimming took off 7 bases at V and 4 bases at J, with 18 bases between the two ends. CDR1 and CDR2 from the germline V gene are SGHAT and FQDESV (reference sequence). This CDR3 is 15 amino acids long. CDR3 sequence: CASTPPEREPDTQYF. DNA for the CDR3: TGTGCCAGCACCCCCCCTGAGAGGGAGCCAGATACGCAGTATTTT.

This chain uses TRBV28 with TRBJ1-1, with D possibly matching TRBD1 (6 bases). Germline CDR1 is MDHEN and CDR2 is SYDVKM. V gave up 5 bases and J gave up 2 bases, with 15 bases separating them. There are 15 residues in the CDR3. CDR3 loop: CASSVPGALNTEAFF. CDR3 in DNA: TGTGCCAGCAGTGTTCCAGGGGCCCTAAACACTGAAGCTTTCTTT. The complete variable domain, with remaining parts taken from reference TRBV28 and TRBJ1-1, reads DVKVTQSSRYLVKRTGEKVFLECVQDMDHENMFWYRQDPGLGLRLIYFSYDVKMKEKGDIPEGYSVSREKKERFSLILESASTNQTSMYLCASSVPGALNTEAFFGQGTRLTVV.

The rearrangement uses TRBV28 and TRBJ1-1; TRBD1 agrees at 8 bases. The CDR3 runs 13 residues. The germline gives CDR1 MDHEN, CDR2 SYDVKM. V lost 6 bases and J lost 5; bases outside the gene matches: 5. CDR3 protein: CASSQRTGTEAFF. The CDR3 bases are TGTGCCAGCAGCCAGAGGACAGGGACTGAAGCTTTCTTT.